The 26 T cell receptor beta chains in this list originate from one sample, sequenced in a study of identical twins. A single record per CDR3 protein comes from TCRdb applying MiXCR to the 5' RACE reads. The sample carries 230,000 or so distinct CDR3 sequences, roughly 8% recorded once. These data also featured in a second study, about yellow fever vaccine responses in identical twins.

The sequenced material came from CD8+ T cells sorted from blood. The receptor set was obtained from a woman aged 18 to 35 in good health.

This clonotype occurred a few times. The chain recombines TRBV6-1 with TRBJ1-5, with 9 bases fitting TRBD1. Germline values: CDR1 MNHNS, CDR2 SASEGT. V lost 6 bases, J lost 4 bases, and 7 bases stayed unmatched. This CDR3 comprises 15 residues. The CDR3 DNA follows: TGTGCCAGCAGAGGGACAGGGTATTCTAATCAGCCCCAGCATTTT. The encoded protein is CASRGTGYSNQPQHF.

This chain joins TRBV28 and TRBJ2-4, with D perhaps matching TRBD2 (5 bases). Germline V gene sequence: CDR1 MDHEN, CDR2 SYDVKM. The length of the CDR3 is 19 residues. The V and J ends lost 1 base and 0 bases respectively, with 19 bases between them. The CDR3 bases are TGTGCCAGCAGTTTATTCCGCGGCCGGGGAAAGGTAGCCAAAAACATTCAGTACTTC. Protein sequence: CASSLFRGRGKVAKNIQYF.

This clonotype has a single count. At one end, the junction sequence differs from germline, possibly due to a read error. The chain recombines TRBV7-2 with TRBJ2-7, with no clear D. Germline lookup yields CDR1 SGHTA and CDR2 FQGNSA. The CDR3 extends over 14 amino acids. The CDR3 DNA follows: TGTGTCAGCAGCCTTCATCTAGAAACCTACGAGCAGCACTTC. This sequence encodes CVSSLHLETYEQHF.

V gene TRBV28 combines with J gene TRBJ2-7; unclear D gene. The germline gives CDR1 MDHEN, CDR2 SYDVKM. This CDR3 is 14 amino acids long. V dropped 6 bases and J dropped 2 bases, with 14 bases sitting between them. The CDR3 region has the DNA TGTGCCAGCAGCTTGTTACCGGGTCCCTACGAGCAGTACTTC. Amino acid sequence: CASSLLPGPYEQYF.

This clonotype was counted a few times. The CDR3 DNA reads TGCAGTGCCAACGACAGGGAAAGTGGCAATCAGCCCCAGCATTTT. Its translation is CSANDRESGNQPQHF. This chain uses TRBV20-1 with TRBJ1-5; 7 bases match TRBD1. Germline CDR1 DFQATT, CDR2 SNEGSKA (reference sequence). Germline trimming cut 6 bases from V and 2 bases from J; bases unmatched to any gene: 10. The CDR3 is made up of 15 amino acids.

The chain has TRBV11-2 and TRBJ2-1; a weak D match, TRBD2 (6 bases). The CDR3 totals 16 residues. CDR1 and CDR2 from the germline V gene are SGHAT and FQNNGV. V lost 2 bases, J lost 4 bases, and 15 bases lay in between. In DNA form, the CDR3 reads TGTGCCAGCAGCTTAAGGTCCGGACTACTTTACAATGAGCAGTTCTTC. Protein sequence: CASSLRSGLLYNEQFF.

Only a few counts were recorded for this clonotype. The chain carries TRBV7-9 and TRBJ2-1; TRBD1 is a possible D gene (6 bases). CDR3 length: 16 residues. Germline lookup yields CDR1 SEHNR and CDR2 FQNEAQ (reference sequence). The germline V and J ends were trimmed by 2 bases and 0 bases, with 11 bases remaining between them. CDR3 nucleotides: TGTGCCAGCAGCTTAAGGACAGCCCGCTCCTACAATGAGCAGTTCTTC. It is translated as CASSLRTARSYNEQFF.

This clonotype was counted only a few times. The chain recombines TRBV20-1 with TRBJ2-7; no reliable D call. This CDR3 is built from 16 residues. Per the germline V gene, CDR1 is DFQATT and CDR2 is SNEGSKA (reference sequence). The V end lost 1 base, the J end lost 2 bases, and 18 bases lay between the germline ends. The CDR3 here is CSARGPNSADPYEQYF. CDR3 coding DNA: TGCAGTGCTAGAGGACCAAACTCCGCGGACCCCTACGAGCAGTACTTC.

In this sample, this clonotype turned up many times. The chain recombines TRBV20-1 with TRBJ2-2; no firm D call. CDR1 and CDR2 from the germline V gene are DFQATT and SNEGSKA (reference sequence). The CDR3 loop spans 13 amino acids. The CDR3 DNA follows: TGCCCCGAGGCACAGTCGAACACCGGGGAGCTGTTTTTT. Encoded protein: CPEAQSNTGELFF.

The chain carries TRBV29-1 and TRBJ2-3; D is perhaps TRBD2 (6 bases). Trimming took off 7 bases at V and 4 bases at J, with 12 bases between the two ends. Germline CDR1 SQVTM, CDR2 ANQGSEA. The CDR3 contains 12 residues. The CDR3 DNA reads TGCAGCGCCCCGGGGGTCCCAGATACGCAGTATTTT. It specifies CSAPGVPDTQYF.

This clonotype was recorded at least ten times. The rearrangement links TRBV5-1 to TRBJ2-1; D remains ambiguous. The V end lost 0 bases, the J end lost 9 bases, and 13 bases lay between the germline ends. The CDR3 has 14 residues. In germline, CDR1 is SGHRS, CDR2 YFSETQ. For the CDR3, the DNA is TGCGCCAGCAGCTTGGCGGCCTCTTCCGCTGAGCAGTTCTTC. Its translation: CASSLAASSAEQFF.

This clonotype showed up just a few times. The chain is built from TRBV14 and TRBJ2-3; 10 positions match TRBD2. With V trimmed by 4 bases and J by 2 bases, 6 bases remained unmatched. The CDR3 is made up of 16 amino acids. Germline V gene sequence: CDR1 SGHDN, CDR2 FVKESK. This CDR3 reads CASSRRLAGLTDTQYF. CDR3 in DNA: TGTGCCAGCAGCCGTAGACTAGCGGGCCTCACAGATACGCAGTATTTT. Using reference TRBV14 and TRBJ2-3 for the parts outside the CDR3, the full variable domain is EAGVTQFPSHSVIEKGQTVTLRCDPISGHDNLYWYRRVMGKEIKFLLHFVKESKQDESGMPNNRFLAERTGGTYSTLKVQPAELEDSGVYFCASSRRLAGLTDTQYFGPGTRLTVL.

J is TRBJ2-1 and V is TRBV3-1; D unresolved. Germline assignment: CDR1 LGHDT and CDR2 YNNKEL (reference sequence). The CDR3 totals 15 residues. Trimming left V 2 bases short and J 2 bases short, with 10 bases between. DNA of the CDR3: TGTGCCAGCAGCCAATTCACCGATCCCTACAATGAGCAGTTCTTC. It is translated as CASSQFTDPYNEQFF.

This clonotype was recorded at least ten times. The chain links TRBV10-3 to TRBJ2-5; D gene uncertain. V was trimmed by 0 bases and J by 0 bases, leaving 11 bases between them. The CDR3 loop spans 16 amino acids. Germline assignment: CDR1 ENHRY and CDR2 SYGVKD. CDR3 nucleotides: TGTGCCATCAGTGAGTCCTGGGATATTAACCAAGAGACCCAGTACTTC. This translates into CAISESWDINQETQYF.

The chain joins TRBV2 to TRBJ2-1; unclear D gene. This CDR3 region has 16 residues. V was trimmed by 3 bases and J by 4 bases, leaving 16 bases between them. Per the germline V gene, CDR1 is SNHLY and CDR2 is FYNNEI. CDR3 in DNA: TGTGCCAGCAGTGATAAGCCCCCCGGCGGATACAATGAGCAGTTCTTC. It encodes CASSDKPPGGYNEQFF.

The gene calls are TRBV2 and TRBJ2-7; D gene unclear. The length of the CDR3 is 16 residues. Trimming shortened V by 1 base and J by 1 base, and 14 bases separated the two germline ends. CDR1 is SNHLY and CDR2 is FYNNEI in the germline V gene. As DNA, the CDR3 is TGTGCCAGCAGTGAAGGGCAGTCCCAGGATTCCTACGAGCAGTACTTC. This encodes CASSEGQSQDSYEQYF.

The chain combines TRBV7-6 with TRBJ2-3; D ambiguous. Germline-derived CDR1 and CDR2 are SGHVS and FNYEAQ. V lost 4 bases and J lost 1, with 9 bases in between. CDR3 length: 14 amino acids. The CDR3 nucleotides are TGTGCCAGCAGCTACGCAGCGCGCACAGATACGCAGTATTTT. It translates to CASSYAARTDTQYF.

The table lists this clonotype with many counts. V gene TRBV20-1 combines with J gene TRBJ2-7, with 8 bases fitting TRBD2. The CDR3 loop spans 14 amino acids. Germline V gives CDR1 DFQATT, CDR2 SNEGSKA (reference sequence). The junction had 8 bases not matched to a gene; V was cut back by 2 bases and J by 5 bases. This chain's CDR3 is CSARPWTSMHEQYF. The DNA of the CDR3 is TGCAGTGCTAGACCCTGGACTAGCATGCACGAGCAGTACTTC.

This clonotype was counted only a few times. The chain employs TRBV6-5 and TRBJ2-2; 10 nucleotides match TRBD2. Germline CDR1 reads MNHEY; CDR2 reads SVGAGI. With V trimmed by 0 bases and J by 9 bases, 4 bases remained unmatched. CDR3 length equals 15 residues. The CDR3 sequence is CASSYSLAGDWELFF. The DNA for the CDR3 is TGTGCCAGCAGTTACTCGCTAGCGGGAGACTGGGAGCTGTTTTTT.

Written as DNA, the CDR3 is TGCGCCAGCAGTCAATCCACGACCAGGGCCCTCTATGGGCAGTACTTC. This encodes CASSQSTTRALYGQYF. J is TRBJ2-7 and V is TRBV23-1; tentatively, D is TRBD1 (5 bases). TRBV23-1 is labeled an ORF, and its function is uncertain. The CDR3 is made up of 16 amino acids. Trimming left V 0 bases short and J 9 bases short, with 21 bases between.

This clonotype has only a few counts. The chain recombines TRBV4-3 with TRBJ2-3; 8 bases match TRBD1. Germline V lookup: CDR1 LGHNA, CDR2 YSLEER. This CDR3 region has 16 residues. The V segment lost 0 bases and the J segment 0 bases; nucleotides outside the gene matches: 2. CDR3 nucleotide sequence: TGCGCCAGCAGCCAAGATTGGACAGGGAGCACAGATACGCAGTATTTT. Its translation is CASSQDWTGSTDTQYF.

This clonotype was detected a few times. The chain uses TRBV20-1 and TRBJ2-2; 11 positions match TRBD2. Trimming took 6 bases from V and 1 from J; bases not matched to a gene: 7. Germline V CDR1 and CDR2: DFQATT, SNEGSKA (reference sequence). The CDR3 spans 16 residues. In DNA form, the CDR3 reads TGCAGTGCCCCGACTAGCGGGATACTGAACACCGGGGAGCTGTTTTTT. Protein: CSAPTSGILNTGELFF.

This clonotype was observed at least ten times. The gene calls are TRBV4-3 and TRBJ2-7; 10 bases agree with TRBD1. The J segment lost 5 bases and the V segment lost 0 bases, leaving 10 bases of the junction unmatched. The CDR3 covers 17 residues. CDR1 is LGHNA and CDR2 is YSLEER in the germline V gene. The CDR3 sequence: CASSQDLGGQGTHEQYF. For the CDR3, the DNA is TGCGCCAGCAGCCAAGATCTTGGGGGACAGGGGACCCACGAGCAGTACTTC.

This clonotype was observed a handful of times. As DNA, the CDR3 is TGTGCCAGCAGCTTCCTGACAGGGGAAGATACGCAGTATTTT. Encoded protein: CASSFLTGEDTQYF. J is TRBJ2-3 and V is TRBV7-3; 8 bases line up with TRBD1. Germline-derived CDR1 and CDR2 are SGHTA and FQGTGA. The CDR3 is 14 amino acids. Losses at the gene ends were 3 bases for V and 5 bases for J; bases not matched to a gene: 4.

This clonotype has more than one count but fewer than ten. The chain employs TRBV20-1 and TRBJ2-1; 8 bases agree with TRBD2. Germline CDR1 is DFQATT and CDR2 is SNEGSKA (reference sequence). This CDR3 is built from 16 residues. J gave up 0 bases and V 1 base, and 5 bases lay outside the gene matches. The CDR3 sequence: CSARGVAGSSYNEQFF. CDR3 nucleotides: TGCAGTGCTAGAGGAGTAGCGGGGAGCTCCTACAATGAGCAGTTCTTC.

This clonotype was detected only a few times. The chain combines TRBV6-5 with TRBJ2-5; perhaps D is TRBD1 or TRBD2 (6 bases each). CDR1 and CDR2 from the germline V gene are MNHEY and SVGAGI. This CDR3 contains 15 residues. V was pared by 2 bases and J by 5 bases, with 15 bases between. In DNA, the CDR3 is TGTGCCAGCAGTTACGCATCGGGGGCAGAGGAGACCCAGTACTTC. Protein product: CASSYASGAEETQYF.